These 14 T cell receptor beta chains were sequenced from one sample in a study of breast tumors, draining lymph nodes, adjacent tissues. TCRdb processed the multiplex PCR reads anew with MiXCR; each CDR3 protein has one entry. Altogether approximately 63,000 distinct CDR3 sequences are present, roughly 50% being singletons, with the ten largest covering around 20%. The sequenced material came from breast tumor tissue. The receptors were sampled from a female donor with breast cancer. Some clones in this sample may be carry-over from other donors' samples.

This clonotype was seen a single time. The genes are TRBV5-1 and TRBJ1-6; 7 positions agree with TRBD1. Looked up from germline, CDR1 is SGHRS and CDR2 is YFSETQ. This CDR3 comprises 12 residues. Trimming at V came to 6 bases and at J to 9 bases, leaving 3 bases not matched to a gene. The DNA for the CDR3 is TGCGCCAGCATCGGGACAGCTTCACCCCTCCACTTT. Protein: CASIGTASPLHF.

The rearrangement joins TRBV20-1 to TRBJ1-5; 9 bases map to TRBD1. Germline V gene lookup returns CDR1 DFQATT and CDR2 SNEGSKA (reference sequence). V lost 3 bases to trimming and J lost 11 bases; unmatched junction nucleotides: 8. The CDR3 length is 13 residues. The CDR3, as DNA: TGCAGTGCTAGTGGACAGGGGCTAGGGACCCAGCATTTT. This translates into CSASGQGLGTQHF.

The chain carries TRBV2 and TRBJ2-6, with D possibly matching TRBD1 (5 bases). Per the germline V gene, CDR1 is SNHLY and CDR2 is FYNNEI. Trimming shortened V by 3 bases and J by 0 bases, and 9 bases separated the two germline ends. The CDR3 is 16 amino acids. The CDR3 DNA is TGTGCCAGCAGTGACAGGGTGGGCTCTGGGGCCAACGTCCTGACTTTC. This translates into CASSDRVGSGANVLTF.

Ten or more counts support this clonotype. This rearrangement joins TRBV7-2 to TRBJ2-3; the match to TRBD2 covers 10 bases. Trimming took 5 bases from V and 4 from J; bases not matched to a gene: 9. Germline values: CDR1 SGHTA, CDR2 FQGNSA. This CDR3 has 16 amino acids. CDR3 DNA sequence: TGTGCCAGCAGCCGGCAGCGGGGGGGCCCGTCAGATACGCAGTATTTT. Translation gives CASSRQRGGPSDTQYF.

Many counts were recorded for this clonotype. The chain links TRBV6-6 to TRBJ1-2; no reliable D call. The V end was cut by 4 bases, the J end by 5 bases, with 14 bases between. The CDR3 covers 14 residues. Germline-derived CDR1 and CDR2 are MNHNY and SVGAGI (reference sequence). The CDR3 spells CASSSTGDPYGYTF. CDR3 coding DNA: TGTGCCAGCAGTTCTACTGGTGACCCTTATGGCTACACCTTC.

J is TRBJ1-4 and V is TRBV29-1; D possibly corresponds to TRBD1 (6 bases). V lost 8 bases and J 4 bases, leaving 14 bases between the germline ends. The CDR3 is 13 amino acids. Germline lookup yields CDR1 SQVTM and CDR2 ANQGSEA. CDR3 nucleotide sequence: TGCAGCTTAGCGGGGGCGGGTAATGAAAAACTGTTTTTT. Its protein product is CSLAGAGNEKLFF.

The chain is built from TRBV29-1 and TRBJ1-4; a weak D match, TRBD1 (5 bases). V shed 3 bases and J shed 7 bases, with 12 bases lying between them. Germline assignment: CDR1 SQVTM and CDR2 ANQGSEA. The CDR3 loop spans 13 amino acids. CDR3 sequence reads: CSVDQWDGEKLFF. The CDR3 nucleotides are TGCAGCGTTGACCAGTGGGACGGTGAAAAACTGTTTTTT.

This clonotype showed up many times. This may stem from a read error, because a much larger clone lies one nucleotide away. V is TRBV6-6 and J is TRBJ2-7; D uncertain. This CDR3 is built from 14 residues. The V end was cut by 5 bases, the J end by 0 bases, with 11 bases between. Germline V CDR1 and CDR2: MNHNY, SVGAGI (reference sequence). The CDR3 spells CASSPYSYSYEQYF. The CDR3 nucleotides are TGTGCCAGCAGTCCATACTCGTACTCCTACGAGCAGTACTTC.

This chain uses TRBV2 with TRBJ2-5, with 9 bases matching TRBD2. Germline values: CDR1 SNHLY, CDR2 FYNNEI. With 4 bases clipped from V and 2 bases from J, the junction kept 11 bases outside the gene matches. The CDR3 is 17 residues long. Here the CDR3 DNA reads TGTGCCAGCAGTGTAACCATAGCGGGGGCCACACAAGAGACCCAGTACTTC. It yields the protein CASSVTIAGATQETQYF.

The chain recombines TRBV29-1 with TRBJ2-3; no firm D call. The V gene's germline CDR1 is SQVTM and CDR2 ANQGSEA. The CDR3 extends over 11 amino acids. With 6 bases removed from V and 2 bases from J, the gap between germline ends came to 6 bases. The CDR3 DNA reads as TGCAGCGTGGCGCTCACAGATACGCAGTATTTT. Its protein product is CSVALTDTQYF.

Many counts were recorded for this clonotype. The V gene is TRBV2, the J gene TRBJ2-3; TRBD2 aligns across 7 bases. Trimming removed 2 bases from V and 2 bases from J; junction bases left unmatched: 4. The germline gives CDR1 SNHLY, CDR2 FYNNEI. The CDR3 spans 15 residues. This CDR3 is CASSEWRGYTDTQYF. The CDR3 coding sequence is TGTGCCAGCAGTGAATGGCGGGGGTACACAGATACGCAGTATTTT.

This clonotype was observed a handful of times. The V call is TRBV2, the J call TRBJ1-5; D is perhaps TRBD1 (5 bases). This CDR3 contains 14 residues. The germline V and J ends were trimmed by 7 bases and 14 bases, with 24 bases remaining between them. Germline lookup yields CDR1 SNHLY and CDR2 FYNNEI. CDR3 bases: TGTGCCAGCATGGCTGGGCTAGCGGGGGTCAATGAGCATTTT. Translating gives CASMAGLAGVNEHF.

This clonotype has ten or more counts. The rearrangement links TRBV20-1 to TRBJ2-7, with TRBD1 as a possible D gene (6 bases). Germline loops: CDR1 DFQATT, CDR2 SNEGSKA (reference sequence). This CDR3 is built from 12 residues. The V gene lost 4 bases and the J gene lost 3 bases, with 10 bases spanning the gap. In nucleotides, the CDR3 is TGCAGTGCTACGGGACACAACTACGAGCAGTACTTC. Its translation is CSATGHNYEQYF.

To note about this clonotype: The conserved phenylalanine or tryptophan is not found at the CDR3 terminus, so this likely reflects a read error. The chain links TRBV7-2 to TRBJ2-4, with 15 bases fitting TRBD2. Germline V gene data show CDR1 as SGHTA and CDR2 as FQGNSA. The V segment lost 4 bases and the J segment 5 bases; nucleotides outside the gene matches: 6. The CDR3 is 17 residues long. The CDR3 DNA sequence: TGTGCCAGCAGCTCAAGGGGACTAGCGGGAGGTCAAAACATTCAGTACTTA. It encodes CASSSRGLAGGQNIQYL.